These T cell receptor beta chains were read from a single sample in a study of blood T cell repertoires in COVID-19. This table comes from immunoSEQ multiplex PCR, and its TCRdb copy is limited to in-frame clones, with some not included. This sample has 80,000 to 130,000 clones; over 75% occur once, and the top ten carry roughly 6%. The specimen sequenced was peripheral blood. These TCRs come from a woman aged 60-75 years with acute or convalescent COVID-19. Both conserved end residues are part of each CDR3. Each record gives: clone size, V gene, J gene, D gene, CDR3 DNA, CDR3 protein. D genes are given only for firm matches. The size field is filled for only some rows; it gives once, few, many or a size class.

few	TRBV27	TRBJ1-3	NA	TGTGCCAGCAGTTTAGAGGGACATGACTCTGGAAACACCATATATTTT	CASSLEGHDSGNTIYF
NA	TRBV7-6	TRBJ2-1	TRBD2	TGTGCCAGCAGCCGTCCCCGTACTAGCGGTGCCTACAATGAGCAGTTCTTC	CASSRPRTSGAYNEQFF
NA	TRBV20-1	TRBJ2-2	TRBD2	TGCAGTGCTAGTGGTAGCGGGAGCGGTGGCACCGGGGAGCTGTTTTTT	CSASGSGSGGTGELFF
NA	TRBV5-4	TRBJ1-6	NA	TGTGCCAGCAGCTTGAGGGAGTATAATTCACCCCTCCACTTT	CASSLREYNSPLHF
NA	TRBV4-2	TRBJ1-5	NA	TGTGCCAGCAGCCAAGATCTCAGGGAAGGACAGCCCCAGCATTTT	CASSQDLREGQPQHF
NA	TRBV7-6	TRBJ1-1	NA	TGTGCCAGCAGCTTAGGGGGACAACTTGAAGCTTTCTTT	CASSLGGQLEAFF
NA	TRBV9	TRBJ2-3	TRBD1	TGTGTCTCACCGGACAGGATAAAATTT	CVSPDRIKF
few	TRBV27	TRBJ2-2	TRBD1	TGTGCCAGCAGTTTCAAGCGACAGGGCTACGGGGAGCTGTTTTTT	CASSFKRQGYGELFF
NA	TRBV9	TRBJ1-5	NA	TGTGCCAGCAGCCCCTACGGGGGGAGCAATCAGCCCCAGCATTTT	CASSPYGGSNQPQHF
NA	TRBV6-4	TRBJ2-5	TRBD1	TGTGCCAGCAGTGTGGACAGGGGAGCAGAGACCCAGTACTTC	CASSVDRGAETQYF
few	TRBV10-1	TRBJ2-2	NA	TGCGCCAGCAGTGACCCCGGAGGTACCGGGGAGCTGTTTTTT	CASSDPGGTGELFF
NA	TRBV18	TRBJ2-2	NA	TGTGCCAGCTCACCAGCGGTTGACGGGGAGCTGTTTTTT	CASSPAVDGELFF
NA	TRBV6-5	TRBJ1-2	NA	TGTGCCAGCAGTTACTCGGAAGGCGGAGGGTATGGCTACACCTTC	CASSYSEGGGYGYTF
NA	TRBV11-3	TRBJ1-2	TRBD1	TGTGCCAGCAGCTTAGTGGGACAGGGGTTTATGGGCGGCTACACCTTC	CASSLVGQGFMGGYTF
few	TRBV7-3	TRBJ2-5	NA	TGTGCCAGCAGCTTTAGGGGAGGAGAGACCCAGTACTTC	CASSFRGGETQYF
NA	TRBV19	TRBJ1-2	TRBD1	TGTGCCAGTAGTACACAGGGGGTAGGCTACACCTTC	CASSTQGVGYTF
few	TRBV6-6	TRBJ2-7	TRBD2	TGTGCCAGCAGTAGCGGGAGGGCCTTATACGAGCAGTACTTC	CASSSGRALYEQYF
NA	TRBV5-1	TRBJ1-3	TRBD1	TGCGCCAGCAGCGTAGGGACAGGGATAAACACCATATATTTT	CASSVGTGINTIYF
NA	TRBV27	TRBJ2-3	NA	TGTGCCAGCAGTTTAGTACTTGCCACAGATACGCAGTATTTT	CASSLVLATDTQYF
NA	TRBV9	TRBJ2-1	NA	TGTGCCAGCAGCCCCCGCGGGACGGGGAGATCTAATGAGCAGTTCTTC	CASSPRGTGRSNEQFF